Listed below are T cell receptor beta chains from one sample, sequenced in a study of shared clonotypes between healthy human individuals. Generated by immunoSEQ multiplex PCR, the TCRdb table keeps only in-frame clones and is missing some. In the table there are 1.5 million to 2.5 million clones, just under 95% of which are singletons. The sequenced material came from naive CD8+ T cells sorted from blood. These receptor sequences come from a man between 18 and 35 years old in good health. CDR3s include the opening cysteine and the closing phenylalanine or tryptophan. D genes are given only for firm matches. The size entry is marked missing in some rows and otherwise reads once, few, many or a size class.

TRBV9	-	TRBJ1-6	-	TGTGCCAGCAGCCTTGGGACGGAACTCTATAATTCACCCCTCCACTTT	CASSLGTELYNSPLHF
TRBV13	-	TRBJ1-2	TRBD1	TGTGCCAGCAGCCCAGGACAGGGGGACTATGGCTACACCTTC	CASSPGQGDYGYTF
TRBV30	once	TRBJ1-1	-	TGTGCCTGGAGCTCGCCGGGACACCTGAACACTGAAGCTTTCTTT	CAWSSPGHLNTEAFF
TRBV7-9	-	TRBJ2-5	-	TGTGCCAGCAGCGTAGCCTGGGGAAGCCTCCAAGAGACCCAGTACTTC	CASSVAWGSLQETQYF
TRBV2	-	TRBJ2-7	TRBD1	TGTGCCAGCAGTGAACAGGGGGCTGTCAACGAGCAGTACTTC	CASSEQGAVNEQYF
TRBV19	-	TRBJ2-5	-	TGTGCCAGTACCCCGGCGGGGGCCGAGACCCAGTACTTC	CASTPAGAETQYF
TRBV6-5	few	TRBJ1-2	TRBD1	TGTGCCAGCAGGAGGACAGGGGACTATGGCTACACCTTC	CASRRTGDYGYTF
TRBV6-1	-	TRBJ2-7	TRBD1	TGTGCCAGCAGTTCCCTAACGGGACAGGGCTACGAGCAGTACTTC	CASSSLTGQGYEQYF
TRBV6-5	-	TRBJ2-1	TRBD2	TGTGCCAGCAGTTTGCTTAGCGGGGAAGTCTACCATGAGCAGTTCTTC	CASSLLSGEVYHEQFF
TRBV27	-	TRBJ1-6	-	TGTGCCAGCAGTTTAGACAGCCTTTATAATTCACCCCTCCACTTT	CASSLDSLYNSPLHF
TRBV30	-	TRBJ2-7	-	TGTGCCTGGAGTCTCTTCTCCCACGAGCAGTACTTC	CAWSLFSHEQYF
TRBV11-2	-	TRBJ1-6	-	TGTGCCAGCAGCTTAGAACCGCCAGGAGGTAATTCACCCCTCCACTTT	CASSLEPPGGNSPLHF
TRBV14	-	TRBJ2-7	-	TGTGCCAGCAGCCACCGGACGGGTTACGAGCAGTACTTC	CASSHRTGYEQYF
TRBV5-4	-	TRBJ2-3	-	TGTGCCAGCAGCTTGGACGCGAGCACAGATACGCAGTATTTT	CASSLDASTDTQYF
TRBV7-6	-	TRBJ2-5	-	TGTGCCAGCAGCTTAGTTGGGGGCCAAGAGACCCAGTACTTC	CASSLVGGQETQYF
TRBV6-6	-	TRBJ2-5	-	TGTGCCAGCAGTTACTCTCTGGGCCCCGTTCCCCTGATCCAGTACTTC	CASSYSLGPVPLIQYF
TRBV5-4	-	TRBJ2-7	-	TGTGCCAGCAGCTTGGATGGGTCGCAGGGGATGGGCGAGCAGTACTTC	CASSLDGSQGMGEQYF
TRBV7-9	-	TRBJ2-3	-	TGTGCCAGCAGCTTTGATTCGGGTTGGAGAACAGATACGCAGTATTTT	CASSFDSGWRTDTQYF
TRBV5-4	-	TRBJ1-1	-	TGTGCCAGCGCCCGGGGCAACACTGAAGCTTTCTTT	CASARGNTEAFF
TRBV7-2	-	TRBJ2-3	-	TGTGCCACCCCCGGAGCGGCATATACGCAGTATTTT	CATPGAAYTQYF
TRBV4-3	-	TRBJ1-2	-	TGCGCCAGCAGCCAAGGGGTGGGCGGATATAACTATGGCTACACCTTC	CASSQGVGGYNYGYTF
TRBV6-6	-	TRBJ2-1	TRBD2	TGTGCCAGCAGTTACTCGACTAGCGCGTACAATGAGCAGTTCTTC	CASSYSTSAYNEQFF
TRBV11-3	-	TRBJ2-3	-	TGTGCCAGCAGCGGTAGCACAGATACGCAGTATTTT	CASSGSTDTQYF
TRBV2	once	TRBJ2-7	-	TGTGCCAGCAGTGAAGCGAGGGGGTACGAGCAGTACTTC	CASSEARGYEQYF
TRBV15	-	TRBJ1-4	-	TGTGCCACCAGCAGTTCGCCAGGTTTCCTACAAGCAGAACTGTTTTTT	CATSSSPGFLQAELFF
TRBV19	-	TRBJ2-3	TRBD2	TGTGCCAGTAGTACCTACCCTAGCGGGGTCGAGACAGATACGCAGTATTTT	CASSTYPSGVETDTQYF
TRBV11-2	-	TRBJ1-1	-	TGTGCCAGCAGCTTAGGGGAACCGAACACTGAAGCTTTCTTT	CASSLGEPNTEAFF